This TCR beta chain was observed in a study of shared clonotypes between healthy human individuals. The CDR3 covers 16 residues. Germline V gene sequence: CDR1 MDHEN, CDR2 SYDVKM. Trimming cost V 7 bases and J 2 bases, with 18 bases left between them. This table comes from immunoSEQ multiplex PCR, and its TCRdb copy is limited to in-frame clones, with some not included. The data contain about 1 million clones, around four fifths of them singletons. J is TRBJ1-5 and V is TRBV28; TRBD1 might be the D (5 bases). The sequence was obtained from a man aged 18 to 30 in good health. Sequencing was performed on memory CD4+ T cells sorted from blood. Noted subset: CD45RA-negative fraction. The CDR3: CASNTWGGAGNQPQHF. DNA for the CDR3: TGTGCCAGCAATACATGGGGTGGGGCTGGCAATCAGCCCCAGCATTTT.